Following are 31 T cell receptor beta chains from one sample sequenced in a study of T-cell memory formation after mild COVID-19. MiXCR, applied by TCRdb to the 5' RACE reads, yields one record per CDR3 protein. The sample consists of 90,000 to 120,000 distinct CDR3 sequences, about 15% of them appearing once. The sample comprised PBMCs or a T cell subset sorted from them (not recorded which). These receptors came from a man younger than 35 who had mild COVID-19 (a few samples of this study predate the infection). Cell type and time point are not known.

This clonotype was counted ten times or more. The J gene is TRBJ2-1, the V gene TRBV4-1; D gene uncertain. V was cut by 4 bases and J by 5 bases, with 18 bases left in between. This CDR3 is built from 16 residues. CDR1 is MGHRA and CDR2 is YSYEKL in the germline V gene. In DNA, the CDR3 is TGCGCCAGCAGCCTGAGCCCCAGCCAGTTTAACAATGAGCAGTTCTTC. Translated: CASSLSPSQFNNEQFF.

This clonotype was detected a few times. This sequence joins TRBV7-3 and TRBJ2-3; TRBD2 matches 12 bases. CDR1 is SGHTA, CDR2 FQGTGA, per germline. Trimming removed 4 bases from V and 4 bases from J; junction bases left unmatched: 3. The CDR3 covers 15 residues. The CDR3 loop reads CASSSLAGGADTQYF. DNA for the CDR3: TGTGCCAGCAGCTCTCTAGCGGGGGGGGCAGATACGCAGTATTTT.

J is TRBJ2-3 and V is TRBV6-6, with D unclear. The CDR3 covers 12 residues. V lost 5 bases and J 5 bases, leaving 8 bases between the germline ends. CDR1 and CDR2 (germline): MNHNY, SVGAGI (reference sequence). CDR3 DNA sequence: TGTGCCAGCAGTCACCTCCAAGATACGCAGTATTTT. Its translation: CASSHLQDTQYF.

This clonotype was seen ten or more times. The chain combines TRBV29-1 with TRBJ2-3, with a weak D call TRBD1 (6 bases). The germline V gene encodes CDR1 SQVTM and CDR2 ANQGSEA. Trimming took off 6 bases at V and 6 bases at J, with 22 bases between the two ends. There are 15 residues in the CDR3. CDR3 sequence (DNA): TGCAGCGTCAACTCCCGGGACACAGGTTTGGATACGCAGTATTTT. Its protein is CSVNSRDTGLDTQYF.

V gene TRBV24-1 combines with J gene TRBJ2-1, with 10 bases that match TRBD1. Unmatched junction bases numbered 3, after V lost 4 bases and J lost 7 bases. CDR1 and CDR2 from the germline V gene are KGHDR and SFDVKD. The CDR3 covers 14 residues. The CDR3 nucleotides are TGTGCCACCAGTGACCGGGACAGGGGTAATGAGCAGTTCTTC. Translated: CATSDRDRGNEQFF.

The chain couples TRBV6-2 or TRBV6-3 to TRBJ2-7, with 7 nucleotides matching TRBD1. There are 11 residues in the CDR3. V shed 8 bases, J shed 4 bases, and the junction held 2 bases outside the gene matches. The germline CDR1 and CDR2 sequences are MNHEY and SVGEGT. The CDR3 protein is CASGQAYEQYV. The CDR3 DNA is TGTGCCAGCGGACAGGCATACGAGCAGTACGTC.

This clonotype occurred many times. CDR3 in amino acids: CASSPRGRPETQYF. CDR3 nucleotide sequence: TGTGCCAGCAGCCCTAGGGGTCGTCCAGAGACCCAGTACTTC. The chain couples TRBV28 to TRBJ2-5; possibly TRBD1 for D (5 bases). The CDR3 runs to 14 residues. Deletions cut 6 bases from V and 4 bases from J, with 15 bases between. Germline V gene lookup returns CDR1 MDHEN and CDR2 SYDVKM.

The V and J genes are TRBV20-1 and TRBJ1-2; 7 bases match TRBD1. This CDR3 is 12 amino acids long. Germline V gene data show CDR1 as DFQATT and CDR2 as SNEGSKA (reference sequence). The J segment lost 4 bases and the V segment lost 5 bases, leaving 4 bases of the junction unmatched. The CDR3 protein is CSADRAFYGYTF. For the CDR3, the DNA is TGCAGTGCTGACAGGGCGTTCTATGGCTACACCTTC.

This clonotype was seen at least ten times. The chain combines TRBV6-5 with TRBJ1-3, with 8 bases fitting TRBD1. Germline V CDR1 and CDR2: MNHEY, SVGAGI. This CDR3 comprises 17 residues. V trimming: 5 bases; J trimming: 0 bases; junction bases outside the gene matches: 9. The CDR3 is CASSQGTGDYSGNTIYF. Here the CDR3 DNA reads TGTGCCAGCAGTCAGGGGACAGGAGACTACTCTGGAAACACCATATATTTT.

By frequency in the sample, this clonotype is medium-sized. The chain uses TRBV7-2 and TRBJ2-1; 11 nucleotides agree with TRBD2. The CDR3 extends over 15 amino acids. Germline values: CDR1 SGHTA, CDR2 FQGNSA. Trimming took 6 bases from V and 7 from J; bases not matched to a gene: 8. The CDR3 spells CASSFGLAGGNEQFF. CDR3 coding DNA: TGTGCCAGCAGTTTCGGACTAGCGGGTGGGAATGAGCAGTTCTTC.

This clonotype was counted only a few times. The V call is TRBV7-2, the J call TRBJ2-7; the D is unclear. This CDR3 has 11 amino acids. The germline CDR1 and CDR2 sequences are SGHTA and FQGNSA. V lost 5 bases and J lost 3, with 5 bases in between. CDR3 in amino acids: CASSGDYEQYF. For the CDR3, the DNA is TGTGCCAGCAGCGGCGACTACGAGCAGTACTTC.

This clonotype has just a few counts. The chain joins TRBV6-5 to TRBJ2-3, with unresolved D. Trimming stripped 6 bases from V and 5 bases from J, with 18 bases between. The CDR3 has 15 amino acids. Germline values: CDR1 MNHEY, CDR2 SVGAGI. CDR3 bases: TGTGCCAGCAGCCCCGTAGGCCTGACAAAAGATACGCAGTATTTT. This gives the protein CASSPVGLTKDTQYF.

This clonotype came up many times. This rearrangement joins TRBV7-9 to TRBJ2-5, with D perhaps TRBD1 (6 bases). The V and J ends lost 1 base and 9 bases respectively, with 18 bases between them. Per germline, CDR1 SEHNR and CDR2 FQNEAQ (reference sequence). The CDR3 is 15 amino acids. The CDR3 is CASSLVGALSGPQYF. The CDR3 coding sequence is TGTGCCAGCAGCTTAGTGGGGGCCCTGTCGGGTCCCCAGTACTTC.

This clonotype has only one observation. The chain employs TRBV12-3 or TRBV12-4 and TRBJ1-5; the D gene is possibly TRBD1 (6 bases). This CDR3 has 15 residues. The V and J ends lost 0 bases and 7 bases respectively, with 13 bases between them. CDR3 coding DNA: TGTGCCAGCAGTTTAGCGCAGGGGAGGACACAGCCCCAGCATTTT. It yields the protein CASSLAQGRTQPQHF.

DNA of the CDR3: TGCGCCAGCAGCCAAGAAGGGACTGGAAACACCATATATTTT. Translating it yields CASSQEGTGNTIYF. The chain employs TRBV4-1 and TRBJ1-3; D gene uncertain. The germline V gene has CDR1 MGHRA and CDR2 YSYEKL. The CDR3 extends over 14 amino acids. Trimming pared 0 bases from V and 2 bases from J, leaving 5 bases between.

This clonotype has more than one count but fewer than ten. This CDR3 reads CASSFGPHQPQHF. CDR3 bases: TGTGCCAGCAGTTTTGGTCCTCATCAGCCCCAGCATTTT. The V call is TRBV27, the J call TRBJ1-5, with no clear D. V was cut by 3 bases and J by 5 bases, with 8 bases left in between. CDR1 is MNHEY, CDR2 SMNVEV, per germline (reference sequence). This CDR3 has 13 amino acids.

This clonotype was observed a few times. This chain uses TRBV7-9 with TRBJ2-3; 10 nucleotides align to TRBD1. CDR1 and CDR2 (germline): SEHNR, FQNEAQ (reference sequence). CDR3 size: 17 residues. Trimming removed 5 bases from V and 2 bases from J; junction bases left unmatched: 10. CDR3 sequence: CASSPRDRGSSTDTQYF. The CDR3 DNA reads TGTGCCAGCAGCCCCCGGGACAGGGGCTCGTCCACAGATACGCAGTATTTT.

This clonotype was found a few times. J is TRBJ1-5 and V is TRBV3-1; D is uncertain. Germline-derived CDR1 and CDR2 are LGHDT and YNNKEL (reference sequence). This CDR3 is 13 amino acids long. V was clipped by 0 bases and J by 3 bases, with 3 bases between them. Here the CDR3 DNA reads TGTGCCAGCAGCCAAGACGACAATCAGCCCCAGCATTTT. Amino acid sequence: CASSQDDNQPQHF.

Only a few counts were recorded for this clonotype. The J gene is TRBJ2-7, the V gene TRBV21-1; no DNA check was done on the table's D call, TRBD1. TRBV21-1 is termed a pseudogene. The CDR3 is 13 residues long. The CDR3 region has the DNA TGTGCCGCTAAAACCCCTTCCCACTACGAGCAGTACGTC. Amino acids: CAAKTPSHYEQYV.

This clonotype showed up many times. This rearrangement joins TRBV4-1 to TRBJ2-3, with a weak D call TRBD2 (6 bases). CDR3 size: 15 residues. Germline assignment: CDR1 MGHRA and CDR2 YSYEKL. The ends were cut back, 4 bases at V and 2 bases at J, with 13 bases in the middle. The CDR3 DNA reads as TGCGCCAGCAGCCCCCTGGGGGGATTCACAGATACGCAGTATTTT. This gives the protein CASSPLGGFTDTQYF.

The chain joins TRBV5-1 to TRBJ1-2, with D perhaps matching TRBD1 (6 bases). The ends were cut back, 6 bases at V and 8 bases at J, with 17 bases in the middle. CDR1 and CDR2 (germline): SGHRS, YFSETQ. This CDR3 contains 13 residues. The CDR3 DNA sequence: TGCGCCAGCACCCCTGGGGGCGCCTGGGGCTACACCTTC. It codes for CASTPGGAWGYTF.

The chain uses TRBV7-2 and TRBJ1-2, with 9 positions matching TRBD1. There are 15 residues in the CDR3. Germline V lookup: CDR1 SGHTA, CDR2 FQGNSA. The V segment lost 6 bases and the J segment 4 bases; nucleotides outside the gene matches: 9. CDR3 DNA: TGTGCCAGCAGGAGCGTGGGACAGGGAAGCTATGGCTACACCTTC. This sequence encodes CASRSVGQGSYGYTF.

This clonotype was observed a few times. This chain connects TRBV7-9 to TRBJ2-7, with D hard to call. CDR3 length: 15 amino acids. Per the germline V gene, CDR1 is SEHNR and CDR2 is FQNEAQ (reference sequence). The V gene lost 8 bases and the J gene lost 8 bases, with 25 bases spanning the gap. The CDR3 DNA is TGTGCCAGCCGGAACTCCGCGGAACCTTTTCGGAAGCAGTACTTC. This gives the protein CASRNSAEPFRKQYF.

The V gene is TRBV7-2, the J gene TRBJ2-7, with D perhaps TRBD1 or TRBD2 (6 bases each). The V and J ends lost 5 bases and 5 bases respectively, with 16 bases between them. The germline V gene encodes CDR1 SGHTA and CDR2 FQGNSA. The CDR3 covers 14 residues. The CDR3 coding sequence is TGTGCCAGCAGCCCCGGACCACGGGGGCACGAGCAGTACGTC. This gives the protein CASSPGPRGHEQYV.

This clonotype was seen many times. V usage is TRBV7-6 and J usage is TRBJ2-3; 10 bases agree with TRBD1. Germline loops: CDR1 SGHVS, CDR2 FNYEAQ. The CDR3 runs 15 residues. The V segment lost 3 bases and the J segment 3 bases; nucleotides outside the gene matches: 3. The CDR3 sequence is CASSFGTGATDTQYF. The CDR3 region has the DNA TGTGCCAGCAGCTTCGGGACAGGGGCTACAGATACGCAGTATTTT. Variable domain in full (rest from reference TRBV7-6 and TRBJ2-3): GAGVSQSPRYKVTKRGQDVALRCDPISGHVSLYWYRQALGQGPEFLTYFNYEAQQDKSGLPNDRFSAERPEGSISTLTIQRTEQRDSAMYRCASSFGTGATDTQYFGPGTRLTVL.

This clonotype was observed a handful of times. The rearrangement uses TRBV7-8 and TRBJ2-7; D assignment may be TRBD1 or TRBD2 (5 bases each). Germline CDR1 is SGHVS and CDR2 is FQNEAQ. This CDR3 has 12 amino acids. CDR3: CASSFGVGDPHV. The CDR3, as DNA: TGTGCCAGCAGCTTCGGGGTGGGGGACCCGCACGTC.

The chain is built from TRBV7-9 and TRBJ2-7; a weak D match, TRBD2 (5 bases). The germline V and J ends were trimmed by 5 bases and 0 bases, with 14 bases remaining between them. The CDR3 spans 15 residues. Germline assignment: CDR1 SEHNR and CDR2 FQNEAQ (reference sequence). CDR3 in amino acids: CASSPGGWYSYEQYF. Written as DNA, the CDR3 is TGTGCCAGCAGCCCTGGCGGGTGGTACTCCTACGAGCAGTACTTC.

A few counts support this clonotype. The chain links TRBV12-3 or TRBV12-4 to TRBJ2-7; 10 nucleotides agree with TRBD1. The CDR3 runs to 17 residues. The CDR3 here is CASSTPGTGESSYEKYV. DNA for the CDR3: TGTGCCAGCAGTACGCCCGGGACAGGGGAAAGCTCCTACGAGAAGTACGTC.

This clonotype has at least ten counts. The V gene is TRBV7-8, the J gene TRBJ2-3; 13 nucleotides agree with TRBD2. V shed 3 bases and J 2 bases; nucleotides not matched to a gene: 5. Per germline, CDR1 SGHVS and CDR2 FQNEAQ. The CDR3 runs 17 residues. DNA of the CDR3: TGTGCCAGCAGCTTCGGACTAGCGGGGGCCTTCACAGATACGCAGTATTTT. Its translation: CASSFGLAGAFTDTQYF.

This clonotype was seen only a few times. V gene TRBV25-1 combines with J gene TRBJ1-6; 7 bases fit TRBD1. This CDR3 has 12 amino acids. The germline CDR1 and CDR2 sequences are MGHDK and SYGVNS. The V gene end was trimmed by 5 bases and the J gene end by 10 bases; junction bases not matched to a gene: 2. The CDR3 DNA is TGTGCCAGCAGTAACAGGGGATCACCCCTCCACTTT. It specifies CASSNRGSPLHF.

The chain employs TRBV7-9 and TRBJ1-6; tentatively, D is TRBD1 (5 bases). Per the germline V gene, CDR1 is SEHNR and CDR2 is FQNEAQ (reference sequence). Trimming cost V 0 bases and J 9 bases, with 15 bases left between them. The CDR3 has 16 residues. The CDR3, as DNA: TGTGCCAGCAGCTTAGCCTCAAGGGGCCTAACTTCACCCCTCCACTTT. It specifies CASSLASRGLTSPLHF.